Listed below are T cell receptor beta chains from one sample, sequenced in a study of CD8 T cells in Susac syndrome. Using its own MiXCR run on the immunoSEQ multiplex PCR reads, TCRdb lists one record per CDR3 protein. The data show roughly 140,000 distinct CDR3 sequences, around 96% seen once. The specimen was CD8+ T cells from PBMCs. These receptors were collected from a human donor with multiple sclerosis. Both conserved end residues are part of each CDR3. D genes are given only for firm matches. A row's size may be missing; if present it is once, few, many or a size class.

TRBD2,TRBV5-6,TRBJ2-5,-,TGTGCCAGCAGTTTGGGAGGGCAGCAAGAGACCCAGTACTTC,CASSLGGQQETQYF
TRBD1,TRBV7-8,TRBJ2-2,-,TGTGCCAGCAGCTTCAGGGGGACGACCGGGGAGCTGTTTTTT,CASSFRGTTGELFF
-,TRBV29-1,TRBJ1-2,-,TGCAGCGTAGAATCCAGAGAAAACTATGGCTACACCTTC,CSVESRENYGYTF
-,TRBV20-1,TRBJ2-7,-,TGCAGTGCTTACCCACATTCAGTGGAATTTTACGAGCAGTACTTC,CSAYPHSVEFYEQYF
TRBD1,TRBV9,TRBJ1-1,-,TGTGCCAGCAGCGCCAAGGACAGGTCCACTGAAGCTTTCTTT,CASSAKDRSTEAFF
-,TRBV19,TRBJ2-3,-,TGTGCCACGAAGAAACAGGGACTAAGCACAGATACGCAGTATTTT,CATKKQGLSTDTQYF
TRBD1,TRBV7-8,TRBJ2-7,-,TGTGCCAGCAGCTTGAGATCCACAGGGGGATACGAGCAGTACTTC,CASSLRSTGGYEQYF
-,TRBV29-1,TRBJ1-2,-,TGCAGCGTTCGCCCCGGGGGGCAGGATGGCTACACCTTC,CSVRPGGQDGYTF
-,TRBV11-2,TRBJ2-7,-,TGTGCCAGCAGCTTAGCTATGGTGTCCTACGAGCAGTACTTC,CASSLAMVSYEQYF
-,TRBV27,TRBJ1-1,-,TGTGCCAGCAGTTTAGAGCGGAACACTGAAGCTTTCTTT,CASSLERNTEAFF
-,TRBV9,TRBJ2-4,-,TGTGCCAGCAGCGGGGCAGAAAACATTCAGTACTTC,CASSGAENIQYF
-,TRBV27,TRBJ2-7,-,TGTGCCAGCAGCTCCCCTTTGGGTCCAGGGCAGTACTTC,CASSSPLGPGQYF
TRBD2,TRBV19,TRBJ2-5,-,TGTGCCAGTAGTATAAGAGGTATAGGAGCGGGACAAGAGACCCAGTACTTC,CASSIRGIGAGQETQYF
-,TRBV20-1,TRBJ2-1,-,TGCAGTGCTAGAGGTACAGGGCTTTACAATGAGCAGTTCTTC,CSARGTGLYNEQFF
-,TRBV9,TRBJ2-5,-,TGTGCCAGCAGCGTAGAAGGGGCCACCAAAGAGACCCAGTACTTC,CASSVEGATKETQYF
TRBD1,TRBV27,TRBJ2-1,-,TGTGCCAGCCGGCGTGGCCCGGGACAGGGGTACAATGAGCAGTTCTTC,CASRRGPGQGYNEQFF
-,TRBV2,TRBJ2-7,-,TGTGCCAGCTCGAGGGGTCAGGGCCCCTACGAGCAGTACTTC,CASSRGQGPYEQYF
-,TRBV19,TRBJ2-5,-,TGTGCCAGTAGCCTCCAACAAATTCAAGAGACCCAGTACTTC,CASSLQQIQETQYF
-,TRBV5-6,TRBJ1-2,-,TGTGCCAGCAGCCCGGGACCGACGGGCCTGAGTAATGGCTACACCTTC,CASSPGPTGLSNGYTF
TRBD1,TRBV9,TRBJ2-2,-,TGTGCCAGCAGCGTTGACAGGGTTGTTGGTACCGGGGAGCTGTTTTTT,CASSVDRVVGTGELFF
-,TRBV7-2,TRBJ1-5,-,TGTGCCAGCAGCCCCGGCAGCTATAGCAATCAGCCCCAGCATTTT,CASSPGSYSNQPQHF
TRBD1,TRBV4-1,TRBJ1-1,-,TGCGCCAGCAGCCAAGTCGGGACAGCGAACACTGAAGCTTTCTTT,CASSQVGTANTEAFF
-,TRBV12-3/TRBV12-4,TRBJ2-7,-,TGTGCCAGCAGTCCATCTGACGGGTGGCGGAGCGAGCAGTACTTC,CASSPSDGWRSEQYF
-,TRBV3-1,TRBJ2-5,-,TGTGCCAGCAGCCAAGTCCGGCGGACCAGGAGAGAGACCCAGTACTTC,CASSQVRRTRRETQYF
TRBD1,TRBV12-5,TRBJ1-1,-,TGTGCTAGTGGAACAGGGGGCCCCAACACTGAAGCTTTCTTT,CASGTGGPNTEAFF
-,TRBV29-1,TRBJ1-2,few,TGCAGCGTATACTCCGGGACGGCATATGGCTACACCTTC,CSVYSGTAYGYTF